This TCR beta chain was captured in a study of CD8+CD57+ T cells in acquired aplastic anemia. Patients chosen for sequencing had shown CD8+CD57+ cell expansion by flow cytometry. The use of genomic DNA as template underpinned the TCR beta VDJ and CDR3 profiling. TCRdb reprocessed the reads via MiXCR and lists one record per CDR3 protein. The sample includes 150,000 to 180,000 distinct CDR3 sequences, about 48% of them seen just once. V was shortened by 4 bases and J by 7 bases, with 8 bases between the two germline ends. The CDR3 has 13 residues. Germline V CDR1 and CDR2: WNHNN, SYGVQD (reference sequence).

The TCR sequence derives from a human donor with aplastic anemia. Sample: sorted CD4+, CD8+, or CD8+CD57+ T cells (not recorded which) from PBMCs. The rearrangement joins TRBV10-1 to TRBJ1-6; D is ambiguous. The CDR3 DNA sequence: TGCGCCAGCAGTGTCCAGACCAATTCACCCCTCCACTTT. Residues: CASSVQTNSPLHF.